Each of the 24 T cell receptor beta chains below was sequenced from the same sample in a study of Ad26.COV2.S vaccination and SARS-CoV-2 variants. This sample's treatment: some 19 received Ad26.COV2.S at low or high dose, single or two shots; several received placebo; per-sample allocation not given. Each sample was drawn 63 days after the first injection (of vaccine or placebo). Libraries were prepared by immunoSEQ multiplex PCR; TCRdb keeps only in-frame clonotypes and omits some of them. The table lists about 350,000 clones, around nine tenths of them singletons. The input for sequencing was peripheral blood, taken in a trial of Ad26.COV2.S vaccine versus placebo. The receptors shown here come from a person aged 18-60 years who received the Ad26.COV2.S COVID-19 vaccine or a placebo.

The CDR3 DNA is TGTGCCAGCAGCCGAAGAATAGGGACAGGGGGCACTGAAGCTTTCTTT. It translates to CASSRRIGTGGTEAFF. The genes are TRBV4-2 and TRBJ1-1; 11 nucleotides line up with TRBD1. The V gene end was trimmed by 4 bases and the J gene end by 4 bases; junction bases not matched to a gene: 8. This CDR3 has 16 amino acids. Germline-derived CDR1 and CDR2 are LGHNA and YNFKEQ.

The chain has TRBV10-3 and TRBJ2-3; TRBD2 matches 7 bases. Germline V lookup: CDR1 ENHRY, CDR2 SYGVKD. V shed 0 bases, J shed 0 bases, and the junction held 3 bases outside the gene matches. The CDR3 has 16 amino acids. CDR3 coding DNA: TGTGCCATCAGTGAGTCGCGGGGGTCTAGCACAGATACGCAGTATTTT. Residues: CAISESRGSSTDTQYF.

About this clone: This sample includes further DNA sequences coding for the same CDR3. J is TRBJ2-7 and V is TRBV7-2, with TRBD2 as a possible D gene (6 bases). The CDR3 runs to 14 residues. V was clipped by 1 base and J by 0 bases, with 7 bases between them. Germline CDR1 and CDR2: SGHTA and FQGNSA. The CDR3 reads CASSLVGGSYEQYF. The CDR3 nucleotides read TGTGCCAGCAGCTTAGTGGGGGGCTCCTACGAGCAGTACTTC.

The rearrangement uses TRBV4-3 and TRBJ2-7; unclear D gene. This CDR3 region has 14 residues. V was pared by 4 bases and J by 3 bases, with 13 bases between. Germline assignment: CDR1 LGHNA and CDR2 YSLEER. DNA of the CDR3: TGCGCCAGCAGCCGGAATGGGGTCATCTACGAGCAGTACTTC. This sequence encodes CASSRNGVIYEQYF.

The sample holds one count of this clone. The chain recombines TRBV12-3 or TRBV12-4 with TRBJ2-7; 7 bases line up with TRBD2. CDR3 size: 13 residues. After removal of 8 bases from V and 3 bases from J, the junction contained 7 bases not matched to a gene. CDR3 DNA sequence: TGTGCCAGCTCCCCTAGGGAGGGCTACGAGCAGTACTTC. Translation gives CASSPREGYEQYF.

J is TRBJ2-7 and V is TRBV4-1, with 8 positions matching TRBD1. V lost 4 bases and J lost 1; bases outside the gene matches: 0. Germline V gives CDR1 MGHRA, CDR2 YSYEKL. CDR3 length: 13 residues. The CDR3 DNA is TGCGCCAGCAGCCGGGACAGGTCCTACGAGCAGTACTTC. Its protein product is CASSRDRSYEQYF.

The chain couples TRBV28 to TRBJ1-2, with D possibly matching TRBD1 (5 bases). The CDR3 totals 14 residues. Germline CDR1 MDHEN, CDR2 SYDVKM. The ends were cut back, 5 bases at V and 7 bases at J, with 17 bases in the middle. CDR3 amino acids: CASSISGGGGGYTF. The CDR3 nucleotides are TGTGCCAGCAGTATATCGGGCGGGGGAGGTGGCTACACCTTC.

The rearrangement uses TRBV5-1 and TRBJ2-3; 9 nucleotides line up with TRBD2. CDR3 length equals 14 residues. CDR1 is SGHRS, CDR2 YFSETQ, per germline. J lost 5 bases, V lost 6 bases, and 7 bases had no gene match. The CDR3 here is CASNQAGGQDTQYF. DNA for the CDR3: TGCGCCAGCAACCAAGCGGGGGGCCAAGATACGCAGTATTTT.

The gene calls are TRBV11-2 and TRBJ1-6, with D maybe TRBD1 (5 bases). Germline V gives CDR1 SGHAT, CDR2 FQNNGV. V lost 5 bases and J lost 0, with 8 bases in between. This CDR3 comprises 15 residues. CDR3 in DNA: TGTGCCAGCAGCAGGGGTTCCTCCTATAATTCACCCCTCCACTTT. It codes for CASSRGSSYNSPLHF. Using reference TRBV11-2 and TRBJ1-6 for the parts outside the CDR3, the full variable domain is EAGVAQSPRYKIIEKRQSVAFWCNPISGHATLYWYQQILGQGPKLLIQFQNNGVVDDSQLPKDRFSAERLKGVDSTLKIQPAKLEDSAVYLCASSRGSSYNSPLHFGNGTRLTVT.

The gene calls are TRBV7-2 and TRBJ2-7, with D tentatively TRBD2 (5 bases). The V end lost 6 bases, the J end lost 0 bases, and 12 bases lay between the germline ends. The CDR3 spans 14 residues. Germline V gene data show CDR1 as SGHTA and CDR2 as FQGNSA. For the CDR3, the DNA is TGTGCCAGCAGTCGGGATAGGAGCTCCTACGAGCAGTACTTC. Translating gives CASSRDRSSYEQYF. Variable domain in full (rest from reference TRBV7-2 and TRBJ2-7): GAGVSQSPSNKVTEKGKDVELRCDPISGHTALYWYRQSLGQGLEFLIYFQGNSAPDKSGLPSDRFSAERTGGSVSTLTIQRTQQEDSAVYLCASSRDRSSYEQYFGPGTRLTVT.

This clone was detected only once. The chain links TRBV5-4 to TRBJ2-1; either TRBD1 or TRBD2 may fit D (5 bases each). From germline, CDR1 is SGHNT and CDR2 YYREEE (reference sequence). V was cut by 5 bases and J by 0 bases, with 9 bases left in between. CDR3 size: 14 residues. Here the CDR3 reads CASRGGGSYNEQFF. The CDR3, as DNA: TGTGCCAGCAGGGGTGGGGGCTCCTACAATGAGCAGTTCTTC.

The J gene is TRBJ2-2, the V gene TRBV12-5; D ambiguous. V was shortened by 7 bases and J by 1 base, with 4 bases between the two germline ends. Germline V lookup: CDR1 LGHNT, CDR2 FRNRAP. The CDR3 contains 12 residues. CDR3 amino acids: CASEMNTGELFF. In nucleotides, the CDR3 is TGTGCTAGTGAAATGAACACCGGGGAGCTGTTTTTT.

Only a few counts were recorded for this clone. CDR3 sequence reads: CASSQEAGGYDEQYF. The CDR3 DNA sequence: TGTGCCAGCAGCCAAGAAGCAGGGGGTTACGACGAGCAGTACTTC. The chain carries TRBV4-2 and TRBJ2-7; 7 nucleotides align to TRBD1. J gave up 5 bases and V 0 bases, and 7 bases lay outside the gene matches. Germline V lookup: CDR1 LGHNA, CDR2 YNFKEQ. The CDR3 loop spans 15 amino acids.

The V call is TRBV7-2, the J call TRBJ2-5; 10 nucleotides agree with TRBD2. V gave up 2 bases and J gave up 5 bases; unmatched junction bases: 5. There are 15 residues in the CDR3. Germline V gives CDR1 SGHTA, CDR2 FQGNSA. In DNA form, the CDR3 reads TGTGCCAGCAGCTTAATGTGGGGACTAGCGGAGACCCAGTACTTC. Encoded protein: CASSLMWGLAETQYF.

The chain is built from TRBV4-2 and TRBJ2-7; D ambiguous. The germline gives CDR1 LGHNA, CDR2 YNFKEQ. The CDR3 consists of 13 residues. The V end lost 3 bases, the J end lost 4 bases, and 10 bases lay between the germline ends. In DNA, the CDR3 is TGTGCCAGCAGCCAGGAAATTGTTTACGAGCAGTACTTC. It encodes CASSQEIVYEQYF.

This clone came up a few times. The chain employs TRBV18 and TRBJ2-1; D unclear. Germline lookup yields CDR1 KGHSH and CDR2 LQKENI. Trimming left V 3 bases short and J 1 base short, with 13 bases between. This CDR3 spans 16 amino acids. The CDR3 is CASSPFEGSSYNEQFF. CDR3 in DNA: TGTGCCAGCTCACCCTTTGAAGGATCTTCCTACAATGAGCAGTTCTTC.

The CDR3 sequence: CASSQARTSGRGTDTQYF. The CDR3, as DNA: TGCGCCAGCAGCCAAGCGAGGACTAGCGGGAGGGGTACAGATACGCAGTATTTT. The chain joins TRBV4-1 to TRBJ2-3; 15 bases align to TRBD2. The CDR3 is 18 residues long. Germline CDR1 is MGHRA and CDR2 is YSYEKL. Unmatched junction bases numbered 5, after V lost 1 base and J lost 3 bases.

J is TRBJ2-5 and V is TRBV19; D might be TRBD2 (6 bases). Trimming took off 3 bases at V and 5 bases at J, with 16 bases between the two ends. The CDR3 sequence is 15 residues long. The germline gives CDR1 LNHDA, CDR2 SQIVND (reference sequence). The CDR3 sequence: CASSILGGSGETQYF. As DNA, the CDR3 is TGTGCCAGTAGTATCTTGGGGGGTTCAGGCGAGACCCAGTACTTC.

This clone was found once. The rearrangement joins TRBV9 to TRBJ1-3, with a weak D call TRBD1 (5 bases). There are 15 residues in the CDR3. Germline V gene lookup returns CDR1 SGDLS and CDR2 YYNGEE. V lost 3 bases to trimming and J lost 0 bases, with 10 bases between them. The DNA of the CDR3 is TGTGCCAGCAGCGAGGACATGGGCTCTGGAAACACCATATATTTT. This translates into CASSEDMGSGNTIYF.

The chain combines TRBV6-2 or TRBV6-3 with TRBJ2-7; D might be TRBD1 or TRBD2, each matching 5 bases. Germline loops: CDR1 MNHEY, CDR2 SVGEGT. V lost 6 bases and J lost 7, with 13 bases in between. The CDR3 length is 12 residues. This CDR3 reads CASSFPGLEQYF. CDR3 bases: TGTGCCAGCAGCTTCCCGGGGCTGGAGCAGTACTTC.

This clone was seen a few times. V gene TRBV5-1 combines with J gene TRBJ2-5, with 10 nucleotides matching TRBD1. This CDR3 region has 15 residues. After removal of 5 bases from V and 4 bases from J, the junction contained 8 bases not matched to a gene. Per the germline V gene, CDR1 is SGHRS and CDR2 is YFSETQ. This chain's CDR3 is CASSLTGGAGETQYF. In DNA form, the CDR3 reads TGCGCCAGCAGTTTGACAGGGGGCGCTGGAGAGACCCAGTACTTC.

This chain links TRBV9 with TRBJ2-7, with D perhaps TRBD2 (7 bases). Germline V gene data show CDR1 as SGDLS and CDR2 as YYNGEE. Trimming cost V 4 bases and J 2 bases, with 16 bases left between them. This CDR3 spans 15 amino acids. The CDR3 coding sequence is TGTGCCAGCAGCCTAGGACAAGGGGGGGCCTACGAGCAGTACTTC. This codes for CASSLGQGGAYEQYF.

The chain carries TRBV9 and TRBJ2-2, with a weak D call TRBD1 (5 bases). Trimming took 3 bases from V and 2 from J, leaving 8 bases between them. The CDR3 consists of 14 residues. Germline V gene sequence: CDR1 SGDLS, CDR2 YYNGEE. The CDR3 region is CASSGGPNTGELFF. The CDR3, as DNA: TGTGCCAGCAGCGGGGGCCCCAACACCGGGGAGCTGTTTTTT.

The gene calls are TRBV28 and TRBJ1-6; D is ambiguous. The CDR3 totals 16 residues. Germline CDR1 and CDR2: MDHEN and SYDVKM. The V and J ends lost 6 bases and 0 bases respectively, with 12 bases between them. The CDR3 coding sequence is TGTGCCAGCAGACTCCAGCGGGGCTCCTATAATTCACCCCTCCACTTT. It is translated as CASRLQRGSYNSPLHF.